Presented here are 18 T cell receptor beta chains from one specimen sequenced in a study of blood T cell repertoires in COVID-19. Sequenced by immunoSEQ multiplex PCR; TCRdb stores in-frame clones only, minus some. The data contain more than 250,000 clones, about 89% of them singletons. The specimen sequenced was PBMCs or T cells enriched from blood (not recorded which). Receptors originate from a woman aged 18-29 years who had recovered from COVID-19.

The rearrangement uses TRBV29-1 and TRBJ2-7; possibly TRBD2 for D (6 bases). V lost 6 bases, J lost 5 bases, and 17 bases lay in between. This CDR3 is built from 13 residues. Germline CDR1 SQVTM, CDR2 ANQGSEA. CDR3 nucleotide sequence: TGCAGCGTAGCTCCGGGACTCCGGGACGAGCAGTACTTC. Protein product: CSVAPGLRDEQYF.

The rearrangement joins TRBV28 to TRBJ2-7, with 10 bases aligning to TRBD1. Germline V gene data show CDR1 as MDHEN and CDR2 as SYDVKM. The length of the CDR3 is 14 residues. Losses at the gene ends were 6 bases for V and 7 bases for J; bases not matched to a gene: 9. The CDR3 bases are TGTGCCAGCAGCTACCGGGACAGGGGCTTTGAGCAGTACTTC. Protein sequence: CASSYRDRGFEQYF.

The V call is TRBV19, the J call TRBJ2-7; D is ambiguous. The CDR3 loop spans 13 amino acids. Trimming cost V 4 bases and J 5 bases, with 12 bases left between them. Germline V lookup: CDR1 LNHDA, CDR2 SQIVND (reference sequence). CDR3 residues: CASSSLVWHEQYF. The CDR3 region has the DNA TGTGCCAGTAGTAGCCTGGTTTGGCACGAGCAGTACTTC.

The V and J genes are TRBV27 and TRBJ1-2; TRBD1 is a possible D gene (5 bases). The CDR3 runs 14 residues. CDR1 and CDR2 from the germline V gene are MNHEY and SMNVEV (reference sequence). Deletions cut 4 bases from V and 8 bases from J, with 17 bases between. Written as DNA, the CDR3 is TGTGCCAGCAGTTCGGACCCCAGGGCTTTGGGCTACACCTTC. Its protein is CASSSDPRALGYTF.

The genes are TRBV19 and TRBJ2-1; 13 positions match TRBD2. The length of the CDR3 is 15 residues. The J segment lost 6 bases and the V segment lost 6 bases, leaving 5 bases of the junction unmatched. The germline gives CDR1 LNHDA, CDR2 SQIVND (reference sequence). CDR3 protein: CASSLGLAGPNEQFF. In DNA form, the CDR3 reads TGTGCCAGTAGCCTGGGACTAGCGGGACCCAATGAGCAGTTCTTC.

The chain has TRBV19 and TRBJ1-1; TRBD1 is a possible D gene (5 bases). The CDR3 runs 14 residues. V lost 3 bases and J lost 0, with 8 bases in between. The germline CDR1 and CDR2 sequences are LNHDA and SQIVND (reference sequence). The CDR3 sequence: CASSIRQLNTEAFF. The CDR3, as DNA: TGTGCCAGTAGTATCAGACAGTTGAACACTGAAGCTTTCTTT.

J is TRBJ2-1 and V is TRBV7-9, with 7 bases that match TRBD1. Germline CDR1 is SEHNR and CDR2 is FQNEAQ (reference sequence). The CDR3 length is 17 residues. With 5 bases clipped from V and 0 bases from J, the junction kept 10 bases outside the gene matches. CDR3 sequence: CASSPRTGVYSYNEQFF. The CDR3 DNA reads TGTGCCAGCAGCCCCCGAACAGGGGTATACTCCTACAATGAGCAGTTCTTC.

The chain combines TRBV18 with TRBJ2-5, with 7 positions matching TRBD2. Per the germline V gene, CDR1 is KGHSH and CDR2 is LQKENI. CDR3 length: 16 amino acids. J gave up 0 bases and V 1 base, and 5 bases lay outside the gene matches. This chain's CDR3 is CASSPLYGTNQETQYF. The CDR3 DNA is TGTGCCAGCTCACCACTATATGGGACTAACCAAGAGACCCAGTACTTC.

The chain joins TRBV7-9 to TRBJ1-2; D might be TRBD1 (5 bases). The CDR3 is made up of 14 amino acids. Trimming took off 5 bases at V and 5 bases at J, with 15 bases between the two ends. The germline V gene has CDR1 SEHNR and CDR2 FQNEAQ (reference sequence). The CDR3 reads CASSQGIGRYGYTF. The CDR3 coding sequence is TGTGCCAGCAGCCAGGGCATAGGACGGTATGGCTACACCTTC.

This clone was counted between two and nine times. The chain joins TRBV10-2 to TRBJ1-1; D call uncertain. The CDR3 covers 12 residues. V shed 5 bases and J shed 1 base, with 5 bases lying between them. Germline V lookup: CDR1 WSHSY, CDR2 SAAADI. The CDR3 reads CASSRANTEAFF. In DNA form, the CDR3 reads TGCGCCAGCAGTCGCGCGAACACTGAAGCTTTCTTT.

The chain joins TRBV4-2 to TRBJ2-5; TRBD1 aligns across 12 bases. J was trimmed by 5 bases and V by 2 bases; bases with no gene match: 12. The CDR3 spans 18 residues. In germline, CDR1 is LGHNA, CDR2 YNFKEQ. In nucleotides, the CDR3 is TGTGCCAGCAGCCAACAAGCGGGACAGGGGGCGTTATGGGAGACCCAGTACTTC. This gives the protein CASSQQAGQGALWETQYF.

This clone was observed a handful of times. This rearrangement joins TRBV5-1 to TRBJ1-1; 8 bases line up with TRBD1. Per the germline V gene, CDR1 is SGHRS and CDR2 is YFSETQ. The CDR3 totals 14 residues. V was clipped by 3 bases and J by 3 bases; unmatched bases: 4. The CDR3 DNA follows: TGCGCCAGCAGCTGGACGACAGGGGACACTGAAGCTTTCTTT. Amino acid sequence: CASSWTTGDTEAFF.

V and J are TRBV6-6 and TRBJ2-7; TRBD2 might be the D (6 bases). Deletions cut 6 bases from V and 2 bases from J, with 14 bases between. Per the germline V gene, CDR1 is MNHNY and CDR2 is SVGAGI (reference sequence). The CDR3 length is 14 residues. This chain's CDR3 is CASSQAGYPYEQYF. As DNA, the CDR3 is TGTGCCAGCAGCCAAGCGGGCTATCCCTACGAGCAGTACTTC.

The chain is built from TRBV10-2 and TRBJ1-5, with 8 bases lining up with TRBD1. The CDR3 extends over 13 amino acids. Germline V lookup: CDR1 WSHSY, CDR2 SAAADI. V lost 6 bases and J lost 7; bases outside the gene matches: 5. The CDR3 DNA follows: TGCGCCAGCAGCGCAGGGGGCGGACAGCCCCAGCATTTT. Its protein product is CASSAGGGQPQHF.

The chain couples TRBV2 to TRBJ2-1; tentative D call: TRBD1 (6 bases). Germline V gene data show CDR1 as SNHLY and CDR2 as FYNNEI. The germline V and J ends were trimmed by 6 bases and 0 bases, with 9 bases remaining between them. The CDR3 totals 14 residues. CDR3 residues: CASSRDNSYNEQFF. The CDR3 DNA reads TGTGCCAGCAGCAGGGACAACTCCTACAATGAGCAGTTCTTC.

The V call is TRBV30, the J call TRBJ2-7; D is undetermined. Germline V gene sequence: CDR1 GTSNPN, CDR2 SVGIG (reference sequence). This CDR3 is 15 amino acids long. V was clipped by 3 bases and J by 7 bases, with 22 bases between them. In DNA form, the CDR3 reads TGTGCCTGGAGCGCCTTCTTCTCACCTACGTCGGAGCAGTACTTC. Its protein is CAWSAFFSPTSEQYF.

The CDR3 bases are TGTGCTAGTGGCATACAGGTCGGCCCGAGCGCGAACACTGAAGCTTTCTTT. Its protein product is CASGIQVGPSANTEAFF. The chain combines TRBV12-5 with TRBJ1-1; perhaps TRBD1 as D (5 bases). Germline CDR1 LGHNT, CDR2 FRNRAP. The germline V and J ends were trimmed by 6 bases and 1 base, with 21 bases remaining between them. CDR3 length equals 17 residues.

The CDR3 DNA follows: TGCGCCAGCAGCCCGGGGACAGGGAAGTCCGGGGAGCTGTTTTTT. Encoded protein: CASSPGTGKSGELFF. The chain couples TRBV4-1 to TRBJ2-2; 9 nucleotides match TRBD1. The germline CDR1 and CDR2 sequences are MGHRA and YSYEKL. Trimming cost V 4 bases and J 6 bases; bases outside gene matches: 6. This CDR3 comprises 15 residues.